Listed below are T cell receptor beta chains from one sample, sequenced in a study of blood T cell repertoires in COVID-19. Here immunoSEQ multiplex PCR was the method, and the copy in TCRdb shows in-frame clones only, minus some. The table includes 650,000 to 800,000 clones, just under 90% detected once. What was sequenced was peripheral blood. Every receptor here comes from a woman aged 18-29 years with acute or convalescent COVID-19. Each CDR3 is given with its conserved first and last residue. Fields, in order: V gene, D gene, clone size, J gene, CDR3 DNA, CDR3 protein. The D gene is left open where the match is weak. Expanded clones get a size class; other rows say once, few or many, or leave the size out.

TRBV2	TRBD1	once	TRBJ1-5	TGTGCCAGCAGTCGCGGACAGGGATGGCAGCCCCAGCATTTT	CASSRGQGWQPQHF
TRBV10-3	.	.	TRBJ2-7	TGTGCCATCAGACCGACAGGTGGTGGGGCTTACGAGCAGTACTTC	CAIRPTGGGAYEQYF
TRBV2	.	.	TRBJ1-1	TGTGCCAGCAGTGAAGACGCAGGGGTTCTGAACACTGAAGCTTTCTTT	CASSEDAGVLNTEAFF
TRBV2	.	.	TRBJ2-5	TGTGCCAGCCGCCGAAAGTTTCTACAAGAGACCCAGTACTTC	CASRRKFLQETQYF
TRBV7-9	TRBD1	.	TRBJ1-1	TGTGCCAGCAGCTTAGGCAGGGGGTCATTTTTAGCTGAAGCTTTCTTT	CASSLGRGSFLAEAFF
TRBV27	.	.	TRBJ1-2	TGTGCCACACGAGGGGGGGGAGATGGCTACACCTTC	CATRGGGDGYTF
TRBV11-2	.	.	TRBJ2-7	TGTGCCAGCAGCTTTGGACTCGGATCCTACGAGCAGTACTTC	CASSFGLGSYEQYF
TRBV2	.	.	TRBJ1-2	TGTGCCAGCAGAGCTGGAGGAGACTATGGCTACACCTTC	CASRAGGDYGYTF
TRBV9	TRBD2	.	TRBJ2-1	TGTGCCAGCAGCGTATCCGGGACTATCGATAATGAGCAGTTCTTC	CASSVSGTIDNEQFF
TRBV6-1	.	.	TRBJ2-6	TGTGCCAGCAGTGAAACGGGATCTGGGGCCAACGTCCTGACTTTC	CASSETGSGANVLTF
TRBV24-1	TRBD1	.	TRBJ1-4	TGTGCCACCAGTGATCGACAGGGAAATAATGAAAAACTGTTTTTT	CATSDRQGNNEKLFF
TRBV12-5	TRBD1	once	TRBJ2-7	TGTGCTAGTGGTTTGGGCCCGGGACAGGGGAGCACCTACGAGCAGTACTTC	CASGLGPGQGSTYEQYF
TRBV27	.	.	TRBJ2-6	TGTGCCAGCAAGGGGCTAGGGGCCAACGTCCTGACTTTC	CASKGLGANVLTF
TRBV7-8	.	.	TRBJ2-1	TGTGCCAGCAGCTTAAGGCGGGTCAGCTCCTACAATGAGCAGTTCTTC	CASSLRRVSSYNEQFF
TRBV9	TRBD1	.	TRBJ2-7	TGTGCCAGCAGCGCCCGGGGACAGCAGGTCTACGAGCAGTACTTC	CASSARGQQVYEQYF
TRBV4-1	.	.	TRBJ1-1	TGCGCCAGCAGCCAAGATCAGGGGTTAGGAACTGAAGCTTTCTTT	CASSQDQGLGTEAFF
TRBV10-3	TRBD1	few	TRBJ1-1	TGTGCCATCAGTGAGCCGGGACAGGGCCCTGAAGCTTTCTTT	CAISEPGQGPEAFF
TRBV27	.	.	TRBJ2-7	TGTGCCAGCAGGCTCAGGGGTCCCTCCTACGAGCAGTACTTC	CASRLRGPSYEQYF
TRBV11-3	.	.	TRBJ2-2	TGTGCCAGCAGCACAGACACCGGGGAGCTGTTTTTT	CASSTDTGELFF
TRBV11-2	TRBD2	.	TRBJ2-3	TGTGCCAGCAGGAGGTATAGCGGGGGGGGGAGCACAGATACGCAGTATTTT	CASRRYSGGGSTDTQYF
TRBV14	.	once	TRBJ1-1	TGTGCCAGCAGCTCGGGGATCACTGAAGCTTTCTTT	CASSSGITEAFF
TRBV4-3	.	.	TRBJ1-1	TGCGCCAGCAGCCAAGATTGGGGCAGGAAGGACACTGAAGCTTTCTTT	CASSQDWGRKDTEAFF
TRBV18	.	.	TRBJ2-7	TGTGCCAGCTCACCTCGACAGGCTGTAGGGTACGAGCAGTACTTC	CASSPRQAVGYEQYF
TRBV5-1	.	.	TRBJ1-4	TGCGCCAGCAGCTTGGTCGGTAGCCGTTCCGAAAAACTGTTTTTT	CASSLVGSRSEKLFF
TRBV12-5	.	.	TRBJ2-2	TGTGCTAGTGGTTTGGCTAGTATCGGGGGGAACACCGGGGAGCTGTTTTTT	CASGLASIGGNTGELFF
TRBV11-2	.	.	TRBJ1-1	TGTGCCAGCAGCTCCTACCTAGGGGGGAACACTGAAGCTTTCTTT	CASSSYLGGNTEAFF
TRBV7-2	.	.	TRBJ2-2	TGTGCCAGCAGCTTAGGGGGGAGGCCCACCGGGGAGCTGTTTTTT	CASSLGGRPTGELFF
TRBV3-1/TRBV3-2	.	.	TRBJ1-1	TGTGCCAGCGAGGGGGATCCTAAAGGCCAGGGTGGGGACACTGAAGCTTTCTTT	CASEGDPKGQGGDTEAFF
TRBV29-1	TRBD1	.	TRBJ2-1	TGCAGCGAGATGACAGGGAGCATTGAGCAGTTCTTC	CSEMTGSIEQFF
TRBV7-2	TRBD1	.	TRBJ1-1	TGTGCCAGCAGCCGGGACAGGGGTTCCACTGAAGCTTTCTTT	CASSRDRGSTEAFF
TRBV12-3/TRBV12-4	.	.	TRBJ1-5	TGTGCCAGCACCCGAAGTCGGGGTCAGCCCCAGCATTTT	CASTRSRGQPQHF
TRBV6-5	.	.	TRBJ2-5	TGTGCCAGCAGCTACCGGGGTCTGGGGGAGACCCAGTACTTC	CASSYRGLGETQYF
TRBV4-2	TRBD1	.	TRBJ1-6	TGTGCCAGCAGCTTCAAAACCCGCGGACAGGGGAATTCACCCCTCCACTTT	CASSFKTRGQGNSPLHF
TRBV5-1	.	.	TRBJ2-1	TGCGCCAGCAGCTTGTTTAGCGACGCCTACAATGAGCAGTTCTTC	CASSLFSDAYNEQFF
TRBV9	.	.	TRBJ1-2	TGTGCCAGCAGCGTAGGTTGGGCGTATGGCTACACCTTC	CASSVGWAYGYTF
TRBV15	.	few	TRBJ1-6	TGTGCCACCAGCACTTGGCAGAATAATTCACCCCTCCACTTT	CATSTWQNNSPLHF
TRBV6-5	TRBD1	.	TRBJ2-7	TGTGCCAGCAGCCGCGGGGACAGGAGCTCCTACGAGCAGTACTTC	CASSRGDRSSYEQYF
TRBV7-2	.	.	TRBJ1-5	TGTGCCAGCAGCTTAGTAGTGCTACAGGGTGGGGGCAATCAGCCCCAGCATTTT	CASSLVVLQGGGNQPQHF
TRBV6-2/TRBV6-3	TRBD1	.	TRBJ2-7	TGTGCCAGCAGTTACTGGGTGGAGGACAGGGGGTCCGAGCAGTACTTC	CASSYWVEDRGSEQYF
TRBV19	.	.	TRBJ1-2	TGTGCCAGTAGCACCGAACCAGGGGTATGGGGCTACACCTTC	CASSTEPGVWGYTF
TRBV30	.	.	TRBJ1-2	TGTGCCTGGAGCGAGGATCGGGGCTATGGCTACACCTTC	CAWSEDRGYGYTF
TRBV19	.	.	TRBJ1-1	TGTGCCAGTCTCAACAGGAAAAGGGAAGCTTTCTTT	CASLNRKREAFF
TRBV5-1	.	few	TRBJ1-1	TGCGCCAGCAAAAGTCTCCTAAGGGGCGGCACTGAAGCTTTCTTT	CASKSLLRGGTEAFF
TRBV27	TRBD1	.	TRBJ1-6	TGTGCCAGCAGTCCCTGGACAGGGGATTCACCCCTCCACTTT	CASSPWTGDSPLHF
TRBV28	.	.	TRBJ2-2	TGTGCCAGCAGTCAAACTAGACCGAACACCGGGGAGCTGTTTTTT	CASSQTRPNTGELFF
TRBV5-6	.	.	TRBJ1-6	TGTGCCAGCAGCCAATTCCCGGCCGCGGGGCATTCACCCCTCCACTTT	CASSQFPAAGHSPLHF